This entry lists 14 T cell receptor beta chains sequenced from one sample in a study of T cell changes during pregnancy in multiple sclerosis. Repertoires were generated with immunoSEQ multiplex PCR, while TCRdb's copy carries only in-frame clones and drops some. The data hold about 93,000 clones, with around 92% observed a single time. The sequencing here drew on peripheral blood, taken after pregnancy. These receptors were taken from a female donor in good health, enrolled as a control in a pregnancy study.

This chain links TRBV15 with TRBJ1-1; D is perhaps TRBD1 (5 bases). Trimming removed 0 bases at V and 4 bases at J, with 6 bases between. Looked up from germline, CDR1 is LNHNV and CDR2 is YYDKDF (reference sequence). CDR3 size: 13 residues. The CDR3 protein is CATSREGGTEAFF. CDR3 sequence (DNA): TGTGCCACCAGCAGAGAGGGGGGCACTGAAGCTTTCTTT.

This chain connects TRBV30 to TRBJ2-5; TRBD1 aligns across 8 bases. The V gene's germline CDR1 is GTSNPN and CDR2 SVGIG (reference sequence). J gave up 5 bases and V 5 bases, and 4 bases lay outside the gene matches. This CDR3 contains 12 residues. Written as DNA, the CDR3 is TGTGCCTGGCGGACAGGGAAGGAGACCCAGTACTTC. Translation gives CAWRTGKETQYF.

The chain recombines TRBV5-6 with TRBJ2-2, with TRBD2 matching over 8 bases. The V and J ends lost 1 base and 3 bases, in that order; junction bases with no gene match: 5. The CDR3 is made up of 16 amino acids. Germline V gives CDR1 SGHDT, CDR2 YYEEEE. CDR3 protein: CASSLIGGGDTGELFF. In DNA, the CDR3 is TGTGCCAGCAGCTTGATCGGGGGGGGTGACACCGGGGAGCTGTTTTTT.

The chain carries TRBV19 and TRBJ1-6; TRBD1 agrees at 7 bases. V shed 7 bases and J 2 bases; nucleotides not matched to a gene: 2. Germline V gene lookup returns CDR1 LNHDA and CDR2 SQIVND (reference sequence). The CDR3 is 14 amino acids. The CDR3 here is CASTGQAYNSPLHF. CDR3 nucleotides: TGTGCCAGTACCGGACAGGCCTATAATTCACCCCTCCACTTT.

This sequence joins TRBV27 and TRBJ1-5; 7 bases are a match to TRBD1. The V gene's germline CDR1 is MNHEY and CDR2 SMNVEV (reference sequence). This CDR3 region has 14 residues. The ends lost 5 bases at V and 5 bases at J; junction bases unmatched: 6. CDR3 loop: CASSPRDSDQPQHF. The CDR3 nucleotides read TGTGCCAGCAGTCCCCGGGACAGCGATCAGCCCCAGCATTTT.

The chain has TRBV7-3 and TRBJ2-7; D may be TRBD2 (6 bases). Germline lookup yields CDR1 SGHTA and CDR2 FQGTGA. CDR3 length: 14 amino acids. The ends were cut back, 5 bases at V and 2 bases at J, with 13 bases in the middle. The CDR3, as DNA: TGTGCCAGCAGCCAAGGAGGGAGCGCCTACGAGCAGTACTTC. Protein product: CASSQGGSAYEQYF.

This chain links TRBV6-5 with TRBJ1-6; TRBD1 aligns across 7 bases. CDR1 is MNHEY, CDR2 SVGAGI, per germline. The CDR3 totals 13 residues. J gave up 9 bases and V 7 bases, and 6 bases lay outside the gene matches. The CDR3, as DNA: TGTGCCAGCAAGGGGGCAGGGAGTTCACCCCTCCACTTT. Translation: CASKGAGSSPLHF.

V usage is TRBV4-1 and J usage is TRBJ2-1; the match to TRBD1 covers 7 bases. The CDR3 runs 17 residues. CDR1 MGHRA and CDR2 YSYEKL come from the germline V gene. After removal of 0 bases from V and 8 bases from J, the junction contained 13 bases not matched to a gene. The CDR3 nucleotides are TGCGCCAGCAGCCAAGAAATGAAAAGGAGACAGGGCCATGAGCAGTTCTTC. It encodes CASSQEMKRRQGHEQFF.

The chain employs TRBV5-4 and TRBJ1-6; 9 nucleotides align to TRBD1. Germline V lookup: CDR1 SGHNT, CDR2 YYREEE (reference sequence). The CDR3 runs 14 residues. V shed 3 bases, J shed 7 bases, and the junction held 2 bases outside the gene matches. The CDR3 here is CASSSGTGNSPLHF. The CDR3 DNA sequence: TGTGCCAGCAGCTCCGGGACAGGGAATTCACCCCTCCACTTT. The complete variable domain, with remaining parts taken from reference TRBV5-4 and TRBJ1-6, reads ETGVTQSPTHLIKTRGQQVTLRCSSQSGHNTVSWYQQALGQGPQFIFQYYREEENGRGNFPPRFSGLQFPNYSSELNVNALELDDSALYLCASSSGTGNSPLHFGNGTRLTVT.

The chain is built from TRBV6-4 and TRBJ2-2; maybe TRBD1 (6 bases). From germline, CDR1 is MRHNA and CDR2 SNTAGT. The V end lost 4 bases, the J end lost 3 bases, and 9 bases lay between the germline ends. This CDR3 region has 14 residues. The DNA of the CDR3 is TGTGCCAGCAGTGGCAGGGGCGACACCGGGGAGCTGTTTTTT. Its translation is CASSGRGDTGELFF.

This CDR3 is CASSTRTGDQPQHF. The CDR3, as DNA: TGTGCCAGCAGTACCCGGACAGGGGATCAGCCCCAGCATTTT. The chain carries TRBV6-5 and TRBJ1-5; 9 bases match TRBD1. The CDR3 length is 14 residues. Losses at the gene ends were 5 bases for V and 5 bases for J; bases not matched to a gene: 4. Looked up from germline, CDR1 is MNHEY and CDR2 is SVGAGI.

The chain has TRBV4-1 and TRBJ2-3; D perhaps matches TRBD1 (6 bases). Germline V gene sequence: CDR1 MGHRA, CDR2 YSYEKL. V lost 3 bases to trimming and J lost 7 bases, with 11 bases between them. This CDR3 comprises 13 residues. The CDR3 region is CASSQGTQNTQYF. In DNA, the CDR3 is TGCGCCAGCAGCCAGGGGACACAGAATACGCAGTATTTT.

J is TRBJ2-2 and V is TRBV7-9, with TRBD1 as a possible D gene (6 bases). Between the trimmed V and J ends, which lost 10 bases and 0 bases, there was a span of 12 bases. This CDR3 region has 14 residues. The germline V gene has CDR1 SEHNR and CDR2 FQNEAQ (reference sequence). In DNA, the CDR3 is TGTGCCACTACAGGGATGGCGAACACCGGGGAGCTGTTTTTT. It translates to CATTGMANTGELFF. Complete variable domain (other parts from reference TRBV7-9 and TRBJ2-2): DTGVSQNPRHKITKRGQNVTFRCDPISEHNRLYWYRQTLGQGPEFLTYFQNEAQLEKSRLLSDRFSAERPKGSFSTLEIQRTEQGDSAMYLCATTGMANTGELFFGEGSRLTVL.

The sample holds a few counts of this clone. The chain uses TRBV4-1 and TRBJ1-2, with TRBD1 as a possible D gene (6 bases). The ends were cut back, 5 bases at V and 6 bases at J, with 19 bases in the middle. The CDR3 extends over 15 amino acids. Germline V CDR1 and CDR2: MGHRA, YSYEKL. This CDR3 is CASSWTQGGANGYTF. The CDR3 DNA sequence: TGCGCCAGCAGCTGGACCCAAGGGGGGGCGAATGGCTACACCTTC.